The 27 T cell receptor beta chains below all came from one sample that was sequenced in a study of blood T cells in healthy people across ages. A second PCR, run for about 7 to 11 cycles, used a sample-barcoded 5' primer plus a J-beta primer mix. MiXCR was run by TCRdb on the 5' RACE reads, yielding one entry per CDR3 protein. The data contain 1,300,000 or so distinct CDR3 sequences, approximately 59% of them singletons. Material: blood. These TCRs come from a man between 18 and 35 years old in good health.

CDR3 amino acids: CASSVATSGSVEQYF. The CDR3, as DNA: TGTGCCAGCAGCGTAGCGACTAGCGGGAGTGTTGAGCAGTACTTC. The chain has TRBV9 and TRBJ2-5, with 12 bases that match TRBD2. V was pared by 0 bases and J by 11 bases, with 8 bases of the junction left unmatched. The CDR3 spans 15 residues. CDR1 and CDR2 (germline): SGDLS, YYNGEE.

The chain combines TRBV20-1 with TRBJ2-6; D is unresolved. Germline CDR1 reads DFQATT; CDR2 reads SNEGSKA (reference sequence). The ends were cut back, 0 bases at V and 1 base at J, with 7 bases in the middle. CDR3 size: 15 residues. CDR3 coding DNA: TGCAGTGCTAGAGATAAGGGATCTGGGGCCAACGTCCTGACTTTC. Translation: CSARDKGSGANVLTF.

This chain uses TRBV6-2 or TRBV6-3 with TRBJ2-5; 7 bases fit TRBD1. The assigned J gene may be wrong: the sequence end matches TRBJ2-7 better. The CDR3 contains 16 residues. Germline CDR1 is MNHEY and CDR2 is SVGEGT. CDR3 nucleotides: TGTGCCAGCAGTTCCCTCAGACAGGGACGTATGAACGAGCAGTACTTC. This translates into CASSSLRQGRMNEQYF.

V is TRBV28 and J is TRBJ1-5; D unclear. The CDR3 has 12 amino acids. CDR1 is MDHEN, CDR2 SYDVKM, per germline. Trimming stripped 7 bases from V and 11 bases from J, with 15 bases between. In DNA, the CDR3 is TGTGCCAGCATGGGTATGTGGAAGGCCCAGCATTTT. It translates to CASMGMWKAQHF.

This clonotype was found a few times. The chain links TRBV7-6 to TRBJ1-4, with no clear D. The CDR3 is made up of 12 amino acids. Germline V gene lookup returns CDR1 SGHVS and CDR2 FNYEAQ. V was cut by 5 bases and J by 8 bases, with 9 bases left in between. The CDR3, as DNA: TGTGCCAGCAGCGCCAATGGGGAAAAACTGTTTTTT. Translation gives CASSANGEKLFF.

The gene calls are TRBV4-1 and TRBJ1-1; 8 bases agree with TRBD1. Germline CDR1 reads MGHRA; CDR2 reads YSYEKL. The CDR3 extends over 16 amino acids. The V and J ends lost 3 bases and 4 bases, in that order; junction bases with no gene match: 10. The CDR3 bases are TGCGCCAGCAGCCAGGGTGACAGGGGATGGAGCACTGAAGCTTTCTTT. It is translated as CASSQGDRGWSTEAFF.

This clonotype was found once. The CDR3 sequence is CASRPVDRAFYEQYF. The CDR3 nucleotides are TGTGCCAGCCGACCGGTTGACAGGGCCTTCTACGAGCAGTACTTC. The V and J genes are TRBV19 and TRBJ2-7, with 7 bases that match TRBD1. V lost 9 bases to trimming and J lost 3 bases; unmatched junction nucleotides: 14. Per the germline V gene, CDR1 is LNHDA and CDR2 is SQIVND (reference sequence). The CDR3 extends over 15 amino acids.

This chain connects TRBV14 to TRBJ1-1; D ambiguous. Trimming left V 0 bases short and J 0 bases short, with 8 bases between. CDR3 length: 15 amino acids. The germline CDR1 and CDR2 sequences are SGHDN and FVKESK. The CDR3 loop is CASSQDSYMNTEAFF. CDR3 nucleotide sequence: TGTGCCAGCAGCCAAGACAGTTACATGAACACTGAAGCTTTCTTT.

Details on this clonotype: An end of the junction differs from the germline gene, which may be a read error. V usage is TRBV7-6 and J usage is TRBJ2-3; no firm D call. Germline V gene lookup returns CDR1 SGHVS and CDR2 FNYEAQ. The CDR3 spans 16 residues. This CDR3 is CASSSSVKDGTNTQYF. The CDR3 coding sequence is TGTGCCAGCAGCTCAAGCGTAAAAGACGGCACAAATACGCAGTATTTT.

This chain joins TRBV20-1 and TRBJ2-1, with 8 bases that match TRBD2. Looked up from germline, CDR1 is DFQATT and CDR2 is SNEGSKA (reference sequence). CDR3 size: 16 residues. J gave up 2 bases and V 3 bases, and 9 bases lay outside the gene matches. The CDR3 DNA sequence: TGCAGTGCTAGCCCGCAGGCGGGGGGTACCTACAATGAGCAGTTCTTC. This translates into CSASPQAGGTYNEQFF.

J is TRBJ1-6 and V is TRBV7-2, with a tentative D call TRBD1 (6 bases). Trimming took 5 bases from V and 9 from J, leaving 11 bases between them. The CDR3 consists of 13 residues. Germline V gene data show CDR1 as SGHTA and CDR2 as FQGNSA. The CDR3 region has the DNA TGTGCCAGCAGCCTACAGACAGGTTCACCCCTCCACTTT. This sequence encodes CASSLQTGSPLHF.

On this clonotype: A read error may account for a junction end that differs from germline. The genes are TRBV28 and TRBJ2-7, with 9 bases that match TRBD1. The V gene's germline CDR1 is MDHEN and CDR2 SYDVKM. The CDR3 is 13 residues long. The CDR3 sequence is CAISRQGGNEQYF. CDR3 nucleotide sequence: TGTGCCATCAGTCGACAGGGGGGTAATGAGCAGTACTTC.

J is TRBJ2-3 and V is TRBV7-9; maybe TRBD2 (5 bases). CDR1 is SEHNR and CDR2 is FQNEAQ in the germline V gene (reference sequence). V lost 4 bases and J lost 6, with 23 bases in between. The CDR3 extends over 17 amino acids. CDR3 protein: CASSYLVTKAEVDTQYF. The CDR3 bases are TGTGCCAGCAGCTACCTCGTGACTAAGGCCGAGGTTGATACGCAGTATTTT. The variable domain in full, completed from reference TRBV7-9 and TRBJ2-3, reads DTGVSQNPRHKITKRGQNVTFRCDPISEHNRLYWYRQTLGQGPEFLTYFQNEAQLEKSRLLSDRFSAERPKGSFSTLEIQRTEQGDSAMYLCASSYLVTKAEVDTQYFGPGTRLTVL.

This chain links TRBV24-1 with TRBJ2-1; D remains unclear. The CDR3 length is 16 residues. Germline V gene data show CDR1 as KGHDR and CDR2 as SFDVKD. V was trimmed by 1 base and J by 1 base, leaving 10 bases between them. CDR3 loop: CATSDLREQSYNEQFF. The CDR3 bases are TGTGCCACCAGTGATTTACGAGAGCAATCCTACAATGAGCAGTTCTTC.

This clonotype was seen a few times. The chain employs TRBV28 and TRBJ2-1, with 8 bases that match TRBD1. CDR3 length: 15 residues. Germline CDR1 reads MDHEN; CDR2 reads SYDVKM. V lost 4 bases to trimming and J lost 5 bases; unmatched junction nucleotides: 7. The CDR3 nucleotides are TGTGCCAGCAGTTCCCCCGGACAGGGTGACAATGAGCAGTTCTTC. It yields the protein CASSSPGQGDNEQFF.

The chain couples TRBV6-6 to TRBJ2-7; TRBD2 aligns across 11 bases. With V trimmed by 4 bases and J by 0 bases, 5 bases remained unmatched. The CDR3 runs to 16 residues. The germline CDR1 and CDR2 sequences are MNHNY and SVGAGI (reference sequence). DNA for the CDR3: TGTGCCAGCAGTTGGTGGGGACTAGCGGACTCCTACGAGCAGTACTTC. This translates into CASSWWGLADSYEQYF.

V and J are TRBV4-1 and TRBJ2-7; 7 bases align to TRBD1. The CDR3 sequence is 15 residues long. After removal of 0 bases from V and 2 bases from J, the junction contained 4 bases not matched to a gene. Germline CDR1 is MGHRA and CDR2 is YSYEKL. CDR3 DNA: TGCGCCAGCAGCCAAGATGCGACAGGGACCTACGAGCAGTACTTC. This gives the protein CASSQDATGTYEQYF.

This clonotype was counted only a few times. The chain couples TRBV20-1 to TRBJ2-7, with 11 bases lining up with TRBD2. The germline CDR1 and CDR2 sequences are DFQATT and SNEGSKA (reference sequence). V lost 7 bases, J lost 4 bases, and 12 bases stayed unmatched. The CDR3 length is 15 residues. DNA for the CDR3: TGCAGTGTTGAGAGGGCTAGCGGGGGGATATACGAGCAGTACTTC. Its translation: CSVERASGGIYEQYF.

The CDR3 here is CASSYSGTSSSYEQYF. The DNA of the CDR3 is TGTGCCAGCAGTTACTCCGGGACTTCGAGCTCCTACGAGCAGTACTTC. J is TRBJ2-7 and V is TRBV6-5; weak D call: TRBD2 (6 bases). V lost 0 bases and J lost 0, with 12 bases in between. Per germline, CDR1 MNHEY and CDR2 SVGAGI. The CDR3 loop spans 16 amino acids.

The sample holds many counts of this clonotype. This rearrangement joins TRBV9 to TRBJ2-7; a weak D match, TRBD2 (5 bases). Germline-derived CDR1 and CDR2 are SGDLS and YYNGEE. V was pared by 4 bases and J by 6 bases, with 11 bases between. The CDR3 loop spans 12 amino acids. The CDR3 nucleotides are TGTGCCAGCAGCCCAGGAGGAGGCGAGCAGTACTTC. This translates into CASSPGGGEQYF.

This chain uses TRBV5-1 with TRBJ1-2; no firm D call. V lost 3 bases to trimming and J lost 4 bases, with 13 bases between them. Germline V gives CDR1 SGHRS, CDR2 YFSETQ. The CDR3 length is 14 residues. The CDR3 sequence is CASSSSGFPYGYTF. Written as DNA, the CDR3 is TGCGCCAGCAGCTCCTCAGGTTTCCCCTATGGCTACACCTTC.

The rearrangement joins TRBV7-9 to TRBJ1-4; D call uncertain. The CDR3 spans 16 residues. Germline V gene lookup returns CDR1 SEHNR and CDR2 FQNEAQ (reference sequence). V was cut by 5 bases and J by 3 bases, with 16 bases left in between. CDR3 loop: CASSADRMSSNEKLFF. For the CDR3, the DNA is TGTGCCAGCAGCGCCGACCGGATGTCTTCTAATGAAAAACTGTTTTTT.

The chain is built from TRBV27 and TRBJ1-2, with D perhaps matching TRBD1 (6 bases). CDR1 is MNHEY, CDR2 SMNVEV, per germline (reference sequence). The CDR3 runs to 12 residues. The ends were cut back, 7 bases at V and 7 bases at J, with 13 bases in the middle. CDR3 sequence (DNA): TGTGCCAGCAAATCAGGGGAACGTGGCTACACCTTC. Protein sequence: CASKSGERGYTF.

This chain joins TRBV24-1 and TRBJ2-3; maybe TRBD1 (6 bases). This CDR3 region has 15 residues. Germline V gives CDR1 KGHDR, CDR2 SFDVKD. Trimming took off 5 bases at V and 12 bases at J, with 23 bases between the two ends. The CDR3 loop reads CATSAATGSLSGQYF. CDR3 nucleotides: TGTGCCACCAGTGCTGCCACAGGGTCGCTGTCCGGACAGTATTTT.

The rearrangement joins TRBV10-3 to TRBJ1-2; no clear D. The CDR3 is 14 residues long. The germline gives CDR1 ENHRY, CDR2 SYGVKD. The V end was cut by 6 bases, the J end by 3 bases, with 14 bases between. The CDR3 here is CAISHPGRDYGYTF. The CDR3 region has the DNA TGTGCCATCAGCCACCCCGGGAGGGACTATGGCTACACCTTC.

In this sample, this clonotype turned up once. This chain links TRBV7-2 with TRBJ2-2; the D is unclear. This CDR3 has 15 residues. The V end was cut by 3 bases, the J end by 3 bases, with 11 bases between. CDR1 is SGHTA and CDR2 is FQGNSA in the germline V gene. The CDR3 loop is CASSLSQWHTGELFF. CDR3 bases: TGTGCCAGCAGCTTGTCACAGTGGCACACCGGGGAGCTGTTTTTT.

V is TRBV20-1 and J is TRBJ2-3; D perhaps matches TRBD1 (7 bases). Germline CDR1 and CDR2: DFQATT and SNEGSKA (reference sequence). Trimming cost V 3 bases and J 5 bases, with 15 bases left between them. The CDR3 is 14 residues long. CDR3 in DNA: TGCAGTGCTAGTAGAAGGGGGCGGGGAGATACGCAGTATTTT. Translated, it gives CSASRRGRGDTQYF.